The source of this T cell receptor beta chain is a study of PD-1 blockade in classical Hodgkin lymphoma. As for this clone: Its specificity is unknown.

As for time point: cycle 4 day 1 (C4D1), after 5 to 7 weeks of nivolumab. Relapse was seen in all patients after autologous stem cell transplantation, and brentuximab vedotin exposure was variable. Germline lookup yields CDR1 SEHNR and CDR2 FQNEAQ (reference sequence). Trimming removed 1 base at V and 1 base at J, with 1 base between. The CDR3 loop spans 13 amino acids. Study results and limitations: At baseline, newly diagnosed patients reportedly showed less TCR diversity than healthy donors. Prior to therapy, complete responders displayed diversity much like that of newly diagnosed patients.

TCRdb keeps only in-frame clones here, not all; method: immunoSEQ multiplex PCR. The sample has about 60,000 clones; under 95% are singletons. The sample here was peripheral blood mononuclear cells (PBMCs), taken before the fourth cycle of nivolumab. The V call is TRBV7-9, the J call TRBJ2-2; D gene uncertain. This clonotype originated in a human donor with classical Hodgkin lymphoma. The CDR3 region has the DNA TGTGCCAGCAGCTTAGAGAACACCGGGGAGCTGTTTTTT. This sequence encodes CASSLENTGELFF. Looking up the rest from reference TRBV7-9 and TRBJ2-2 gives the full variable domain: DTGVSQNPRHKITKRGQNVTFRCDPISEHNRLYWYRQTLGQGPEFLTYFQNEAQLEKSRLLSDRFSAERPKGSFSTLEIQRTEQGDSAMYLCASSLENTGELFFGEGSRLTVL.